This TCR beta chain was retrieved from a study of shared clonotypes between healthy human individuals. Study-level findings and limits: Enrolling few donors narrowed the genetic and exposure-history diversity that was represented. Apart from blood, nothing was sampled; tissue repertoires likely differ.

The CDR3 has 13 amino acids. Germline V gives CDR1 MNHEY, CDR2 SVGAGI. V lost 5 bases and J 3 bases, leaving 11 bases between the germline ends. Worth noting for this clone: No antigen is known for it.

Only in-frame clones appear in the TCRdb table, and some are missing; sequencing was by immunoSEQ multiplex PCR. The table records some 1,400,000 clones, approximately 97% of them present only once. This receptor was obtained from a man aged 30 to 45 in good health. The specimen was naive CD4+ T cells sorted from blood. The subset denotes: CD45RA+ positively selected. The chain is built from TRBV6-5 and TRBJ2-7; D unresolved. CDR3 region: CASSGVGRYEQYF. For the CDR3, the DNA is TGTGCCAGCAGTGGAGTCGGCCGCTACGAGCAGTACTTC.